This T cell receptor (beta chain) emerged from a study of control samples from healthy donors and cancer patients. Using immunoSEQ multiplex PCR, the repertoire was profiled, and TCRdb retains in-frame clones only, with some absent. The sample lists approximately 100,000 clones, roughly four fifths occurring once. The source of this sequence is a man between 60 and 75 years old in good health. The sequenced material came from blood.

The CDR3 protein is CASSLDPTSTDTQYF. CDR3 sequence (DNA): TGTGCCAGCAGCTTGGACCCGACTAGCACAGATACGCAGTATTTT. The V and J genes are TRBV5-6 and TRBJ2-3; no clear D. V was trimmed by 0 bases and J by 0 bases, leaving 8 bases between them. Per germline, CDR1 SGHDT and CDR2 YYEEEE. The CDR3 spans 15 residues.